The 24 T cell receptor beta chains listed next were all sequenced from one sample in a study of blood T cells in healthy people across ages. Sample-barcoded 5' priming and a J-beta primer mix drove a second PCR of 7 to 11 cycles. Each CDR3 protein is one row after TCRdb ran MiXCR on the 5' RACE reads. Among around 1.5 million distinct CDR3 sequences listed, roughly 30% were seen once. Sequences were obtained from blood. Source of these receptors: a woman aged 30 to 39 in good health.

This clonotype was seen more than once but under ten times. This sequence joins TRBV27 and TRBJ2-6; D gene unclear. Germline CDR1 and CDR2: MNHEY and SMNVEV (reference sequence). The CDR3 spans 15 residues. Between the trimmed V and J ends, which lost 5 bases and 0 bases, there was a span of 8 bases. CDR3 amino acids: CASSTTSSGANVLTF. The CDR3 nucleotides read TGTGCCAGCAGTACCACGAGCTCTGGGGCCAACGTCCTGACTTTC.

This clonotype was detected many times. The chain uses TRBV3-1 and TRBJ2-5; D not resolved. This CDR3 is 12 amino acids long. The ends were cut back, 0 bases at V and 5 bases at J, with 4 bases in the middle. Germline loops: CDR1 LGHDT, CDR2 YNNKEL (reference sequence). The CDR3 sequence is CASSQEWETQYF. The CDR3 coding sequence is TGTGCCAGCAGCCAAGAATGGGAGACCCAGTACTTC.

In its sample, this clonotype was seen a few times. The chain is built from TRBV7-6 and TRBJ2-3; the match to TRBD2 covers 9 bases. Per germline, CDR1 SGHVS and CDR2 FNYEAQ. V gave up 1 base and J gave up 2 bases; unmatched junction bases: 7. This CDR3 region has 17 residues. CDR3 in DNA: TGTGCCAGCAGCTTAGGTCGGCTAGCGGGAACCACAGATACGCAGTATTTT. Its translation: CASSLGRLAGTTDTQYF. Full variable domain (outside the CDR3, taken from reference TRBV7-6 and TRBJ2-3): GAGVSQSPRYKVTKRGQDVALRCDPISGHVSLYWYRQALGQGPEFLTYFNYEAQQDKSGLPNDRFSAERPEGSISTLTIQRTEQRDSAMYRCASSLGRLAGTTDTQYFGPGTRLTVL.

V usage is TRBV7-8 and J usage is TRBJ2-7; D call uncertain. This CDR3 comprises 17 residues. Germline values: CDR1 SGHVS, CDR2 FQNEAQ. Between the trimmed V and J ends, which lost 5 bases and 0 bases, there was a span of 20 bases. The CDR3: CASSLGRRLLSSYEQYF. Written as DNA, the CDR3 is TGTGCCAGCAGCCTAGGACGTCGGCTCCTAAGCTCCTACGAGCAGTACTTC. Combining the CDR3 with reference TRBV7-8 and TRBJ2-7 gives the whole variable domain GAGVSQSPRYKVAKRGQDVALRCDPISGHVSLFWYQQALGQGPEFLTYFQNEAQLDKSGLPSDRFFAERPEGSVSTLKIQRTQQEDSAVYLCASSLGRRLLSSYEQYFGPGTRLTVT.

This clonotype was recorded a few times. This sequence joins TRBV9 and TRBJ2-5, with TRBD2 matching over 8 bases. Trimming removed 4 bases from V and 5 bases from J; junction bases left unmatched: 13. This CDR3 has 16 residues. Per germline, CDR1 SGDLS and CDR2 YYNGEE. The CDR3: CASSSTSGGVLETQYF. CDR3 in DNA: TGTGCCAGCAGCTCAACATCGGGGGGGGTCCTGGAGACCCAGTACTTC.

This clonotype has just one count. The rearrangement uses TRBV11-2 and TRBJ2-7, with 10 bases aligning to TRBD2. J lost 7 bases, V lost 3 bases, and 21 bases had no gene match. Germline CDR1 reads SGHAT; CDR2 reads FQNNGV. The CDR3 consists of 19 residues. CDR3 sequence: CASSFLQFGTSEPSHEQYF. The CDR3 DNA is TGTGCCAGCAGCTTCCTACAATTCGGGACTAGCGAACCCTCCCATGAGCAGTACTTC.

This clonotype was found many times. This chain uses TRBV5-1 with TRBJ2-1; 14 bases are shared with TRBD2. The junction had 4 bases not matched to a gene; V was cut back by 0 bases and J by 8 bases. Germline V lookup: CDR1 SGHRS, CDR2 YFSETQ. This CDR3 has 16 amino acids. This chain's CDR3 is CASSLEGLAGVDEQFF. Here the CDR3 DNA reads TGCGCCAGCAGCTTGGAGGGACTAGCGGGAGTGGATGAGCAGTTCTTC.

This clonotype occurred many times. CDR3 protein: CASSQGASGGTDTQYF. In DNA, the CDR3 is TGCGCCAGCAGCCAAGGAGCTAGCGGGGGGACAGATACGCAGTATTTT. The rearrangement joins TRBV4-1 to TRBJ2-3, with 11 bases lining up with TRBD2. Unmatched junction bases numbered 3, after V lost 1 base and J lost 3 bases. Germline-derived CDR1 and CDR2 are MGHRA and YSYEKL. The CDR3 sequence is 16 residues long.

The V and J genes are TRBV4-1 and TRBJ2-1, with a possible D match to TRBD1 (6 bases). The V end lost 1 base, the J end lost 6 bases, and 13 bases lay between the germline ends. Per germline, CDR1 MGHRA and CDR2 YSYEKL. CDR3 length: 15 amino acids. For the CDR3, the DNA is TGCGCCAGCAGCCAAGTCCCAGGGGTGGGCAATGAGCAGTTCTTC. This sequence encodes CASSQVPGVGNEQFF.

This clonotype was detected a few times. The chain has TRBV20-1 and TRBJ1-5, with unresolved D. The V end lost 1 base, the J end lost 2 bases, and 12 bases lay between the germline ends. The length of the CDR3 is 15 residues. Germline CDR1 and CDR2: DFQATT and SNEGSKA (reference sequence). The CDR3 bases are TGCAGTGCTAGAGTGGGAGGGCTTGGCAATCAGCCCCAGCATTTT. Translation: CSARVGGLGNQPQHF.

The chain couples TRBV6-1 to TRBJ2-2; a weak D match, TRBD1 (5 bases). Germline V gene lookup returns CDR1 MNHNS and CDR2 SASEGT. The length of the CDR3 is 17 residues. V lost 7 bases, J lost 5 bases, and 23 bases lay in between. The CDR3 nucleotides are TGTGCCAGCATAGTTGGCAGGGAAGCCTCGCAAACCGGGGAGCTGTTTTTT. Its translation: CASIVGREASQTGELFF.

This clonotype was seen repeatedly, ten times or more. This chain connects TRBV29-1 to TRBJ2-1; 15 bases agree with TRBD2. Trimming cost V 6 bases and J 13 bases; bases outside gene matches: 13. Germline-derived CDR1 and CDR2 are SQVTM and ANQGSEA. The CDR3 has 15 amino acids. CDR3 nucleotide sequence: TGCAGCGTCGGGACTGGACTAGCGGGGGGGCTCGGTCAGTTCTTC. Its protein is CSVGTGLAGGLGQFF.

This clonotype was seen only a few times. The genes are TRBV3-1 and TRBJ2-1; D tentatively fits TRBD1 or TRBD2 (5 bases each). This CDR3 is 16 amino acids long. Trimming cost V 3 bases and J 0 bases, with 12 bases left between them. Germline CDR1 LGHDT, CDR2 YNNKEL (reference sequence). CDR3 amino acids: CASSQAGTASYNEQFF. Written as DNA, the CDR3 is TGTGCCAGCAGCCAGGCCGGGACGGCCTCCTACAATGAGCAGTTCTTC.

With regard to this clonotype: Being one base from a much bigger clone, this may be a read error. The chain recombines TRBV29-1 with TRBJ2-5; D not certain. V shed 3 bases and J shed 2 bases, with 10 bases lying between them. The germline V gene has CDR1 SQVTM and CDR2 ANQGSEA. This CDR3 region has 13 residues. The CDR3 nucleotides are TGCAGCGTTGATTCCGACGGACAAGAGACCCAGTACTTC. Translation gives CSVDSDGQETQYF. The variable domain in full, completed from reference TRBV29-1 and TRBJ2-5, reads SAVISQKPSRDICQRGTSLTIQCQVDSQVTMMFWYRQQPGQSLTLIATANQGSEATYESGFVIDKFPISRPNLTFSTLTVSNMSPEDSSIYLCSVDSDGQETQYFGPGTRLLVL.

This clonotype came up a few times. The chain is built from TRBV27 and TRBJ2-3, with D perhaps matching TRBD1 (7 bases). V gave up 6 bases and J gave up 6 bases, with 16 bases separating them. The CDR3 consists of 14 residues. Germline V gene data show CDR1 as MNHEY and CDR2 as SMNVEV (reference sequence). In DNA form, the CDR3 reads TGTGCCAGCAGACCTAGCGACAGGGCGGATACGCAGTATTTT. As protein: CASRPSDRADTQYF.

This clonotype was observed a few times. This chain uses TRBV4-1 with TRBJ2-1; maybe TRBD2 (6 bases). Germline CDR1 reads MGHRA; CDR2 reads YSYEKL. This CDR3 contains 15 residues. V was shortened by 4 bases and J by 9 bases, with 19 bases between the two germline ends. CDR3 nucleotides: TGCGCCAGCAGCCGGAACTCGGGACTTATCGGTGAGCAGTTCTTC. Translation: CASSRNSGLIGEQFF.

This clonotype was detected a few times. The chain recombines TRBV6-5 with TRBJ2-7, with 8 bases identical to TRBD2. Unmatched junction bases numbered 10, after V lost 4 bases and J lost 2 bases. The CDR3 consists of 16 residues. Germline CDR1 is MNHEY and CDR2 is SVGAGI. CDR3 nucleotide sequence: TGTGCCAGCAGTTCCCTCGGGAGGGGGATAACCTACGAGCAGTACTTC. Translated: CASSSLGRGITYEQYF.

For this clonotype: At one end the junction does not follow the germline gene, possibly because of a read error. The chain employs TRBV27 and TRBJ2-1; no clear D gene. The CDR3 spans 15 residues. Germline V gene sequence: CDR1 MNHEY, CDR2 SMNVEV (reference sequence). The CDR3 coding sequence is TGTGCCGGCAGTTTAAGAGGCGGTCAGGTCGAGGAGCAGTTCTTC. Encoded protein: CAGSLRGGQVEEQFF.

The chain joins TRBV9 to TRBJ2-5; 8 bases are a match to TRBD2. The J call may be incorrect, as the DNA end agrees better with TRBJ2-7. The CDR3 runs 14 residues. Germline V gene sequence: CDR1 SGDLS, CDR2 YYNGEE. The CDR3 region is CASSTLAGFDEQYF. CDR3 sequence (DNA): TGTGCCAGCAGCACCTTAGCGGGGTTCGACGAGCAGTACTTC.

The chain carries TRBV3-1 and TRBJ2-7, with D possibly TRBD2 on 5 matching bases. This CDR3 spans 14 amino acids. V was shortened by 1 base and J by 3 bases, with 10 bases between the two germline ends. The germline V gene encodes CDR1 LGHDT and CDR2 YNNKEL (reference sequence). The CDR3 DNA reads TGTGCCAGCAGCCAAGTCGGGAATGGCTACGAGCAGTACTTC. Translation: CASSQVGNGYEQYF.

This clonotype has a count of ten or more. The chain links TRBV6-6 to TRBJ2-7, with 7 bases identical to TRBD1. With V trimmed by 10 bases and J by 2 bases, 14 bases remained unmatched. This CDR3 is 15 amino acids long. Germline CDR1 MNHNY, CDR2 SVGAGI (reference sequence). The CDR3 DNA follows: TGTGCCACCCTGGGCGGAAGGGGGCCTACCTACGAGCAGTACTTC. Protein: CATLGGRGPTYEQYF.

The chain combines TRBV6-1 with TRBJ2-2; 8 bases fit TRBD2. This CDR3 region has 15 residues. Germline V gene sequence: CDR1 MNHNS, CDR2 SASEGT. The V and J ends lost 5 bases and 4 bases, in that order; junction bases with no gene match: 6. CDR3 amino acids: CASSSLAGTTGELFF. DNA for the CDR3: TGTGCCAGCAGTAGCTTAGCGGGGACCACCGGGGAGCTGTTTTTT.

V usage is TRBV6-1 and J usage is TRBJ2-3; 7 bases are shared with TRBD1. Germline trimming cut 4 bases from V and 3 bases from J; bases unmatched to any gene: 4. CDR1 MNHNS and CDR2 SASEGT come from the germline V gene. CDR3 length equals 14 residues. CDR3 DNA: TGTGCCAGCAGTGGACAGGGTTTGACAGATACGCAGTATTTT. This sequence encodes CASSGQGLTDTQYF.

This clonotype was seen more than once but under ten times. The chain recombines TRBV9 with TRBJ1-1, with D perhaps matching TRBD1 (5 bases). The length of the CDR3 is 14 residues. The germline CDR1 and CDR2 sequences are SGDLS and YYNGEE. The V end lost 0 bases, the J end lost 4 bases, and 10 bases lay between the germline ends. The CDR3 DNA follows: TGTGCCAGCAGCGTAGGGGGGAGAGCCACTGAAGCTTTCTTT. Amino acids: CASSVGGRATEAFF.